These 22 T cell receptor beta chains were all obtained from the same sample, sequenced in a study of blood T cell repertoires in COVID-19. Generated by immunoSEQ multiplex PCR, the TCRdb table keeps only in-frame clones and is missing some. The table has 200,000 to 250,000 clones, 84% seen once. The sequenced sample consisted of peripheral blood. The receptors shown here come from a woman aged 80 or over with active or convalescent COVID-19.

The chain recombines TRBV7-9 with TRBJ2-1; 11 positions agree with TRBD2. CDR1 and CDR2 from the germline V gene are SEHNR and FQNEAQ (reference sequence). The V segment lost 3 bases and the J segment 4 bases; nucleotides outside the gene matches: 5. The CDR3 covers 16 residues. The CDR3 sequence is CASSFGLAGGYNEQFF. The CDR3 DNA follows: TGTGCCAGCAGCTTTGGCCTAGCGGGGGGATACAATGAGCAGTTCTTC.

This chain uses TRBV28 with TRBJ2-5; 7 bases are a match to TRBD2. Germline CDR1 and CDR2: MDHEN and SYDVKM. The CDR3 totals 13 residues. The V gene end was trimmed by 10 bases and the J gene end by 4 bases; junction bases not matched to a gene: 9. The CDR3 loop is CATWTRAGETQYF. CDR3 in DNA: TGTGCCACCTGGACTAGGGCCGGAGAGACCCAGTACTTC.

This clone came up once. The chain combines TRBV10-2 with TRBJ1-4; perhaps TRBD1 as D (6 bases). Trimming removed 4 bases from V and 3 bases from J, with 9 bases in between. The CDR3 loop spans 14 amino acids. Germline V gene data show CDR1 as WSHSY and CDR2 as SAAADI. Here the CDR3 DNA reads TGCGCCAGCAGTGCTGGACAGTCTAATGAAAAACTGTTTTTT. Protein sequence: CASSAGQSNEKLFF.

The rearrangement joins TRBV7-9 to TRBJ1-2; perhaps TRBD1 as D (5 bases). The CDR3 spans 12 residues. CDR1 is SEHNR, CDR2 FQNEAQ, per germline (reference sequence). V shed 3 bases and J shed 6 bases, with 8 bases lying between them. The CDR3 nucleotides read TGTGCCAGCAGCTTTCAGGGTAATGGCTACACCTTC. Translating gives CASSFQGNGYTF.

The J gene is TRBJ2-7, the V gene TRBV3-1 (or the pseudogene TRBV3-2), with D perhaps matching TRBD1 (6 bases). CDR3 length: 13 residues. Germline CDR1 is LGHDT and CDR2 is YNNKEL (reference sequence). Trimming took off 4 bases at V and 5 bases at J, with 12 bases between the two ends. This CDR3 is CASSPGQGHEQYF. The CDR3 nucleotides are TGTGCCAGCAGCCCGGGGCAGGGGCACGAGCAGTACTTC.

This clone was detected only a few times. The DNA of the CDR3 is TGTGCCAGCAGTTTGACAGGGAACACTGAAGCTTTCTTT. Translating it yields CASSLTGNTEAFF. The chain couples TRBV12-3 or TRBV12-4 to TRBJ1-1; maybe TRBD1 (6 bases). V shed 3 bases and J shed 1 base, with 6 bases lying between them. The CDR3 has 13 residues.

The rearrangement uses TRBV3-1 (or the pseudogene TRBV3-2) and TRBJ1-1; 8 nucleotides line up with TRBD1. Trimming removed 2 bases from V and 1 base from J; junction bases left unmatched: 3. The CDR3 totals 15 residues. CDR1 and CDR2 from the germline V gene are LGHDT and YNNKEL (reference sequence). CDR3 sequence (DNA): TGTGCCAGCAGCCAAACCGGGACAGGGAACACTGAAGCTTTCTTT. Residues: CASSQTGTGNTEAFF.

This chain joins TRBV9 and TRBJ1-6, with TRBD1 matching 9 bases. The CDR3 is made up of 16 amino acids. Per germline, CDR1 SGDLS and CDR2 YYNGEE. J lost 9 bases, V lost 3 bases, and 10 bases had no gene match. CDR3 sequence (DNA): TGTGCCAGCAGCGCCTCCGGGACAGGGACAAGTTCACCCCTCCACTTT. This sequence encodes CASSASGTGTSSPLHF.

This chain connects TRBV27 to TRBJ1-5; possibly TRBD1 for D (6 bases). The CDR3 runs 13 residues. Germline values: CDR1 MNHEY, CDR2 SMNVEV (reference sequence). V was clipped by 4 bases and J by 16 bases, with 20 bases between them. CDR3 region: CASSSKGDRLHHF. The DNA for the CDR3 is TGTGCCAGCAGTTCGAAAGGAGACAGGCTGCACCATTTT.

V gene TRBV28 combines with J gene TRBJ2-1; 7 positions agree with TRBD2. Unmatched junction bases numbered 18, after V lost 6 bases and J lost 7 bases. The germline gives CDR1 MDHEN, CDR2 SYDVKM. The CDR3 covers 17 residues. The chain's CDR3 is CASSHQGATRGRNEQFF. The CDR3 DNA reads TGTGCCAGCAGCCACCAGGGAGCTACGCGGGGGAGAAATGAGCAGTTCTTC.

The rearrangement joins TRBV5-4 to TRBJ2-5; tentatively, D is TRBD2 (6 bases). The V and J ends lost 0 bases and 2 bases respectively, with 11 bases between them. CDR3 length: 15 amino acids. Germline V CDR1 and CDR2: SGHNT, YYREEE (reference sequence). Here the CDR3 DNA reads TGTGCCAGCAGCTTGGCCGGGACTCCTCAAGAGACCCAGTACTTC. It is translated as CASSLAGTPQETQYF.

This chain joins TRBV10-3 and TRBJ2-3; 8 nucleotides align to TRBD2. Germline trimming cut 10 bases from V and 6 bases from J; bases unmatched to any gene: 6. CDR1 is ENHRY and CDR2 is SYGVKD in the germline V gene. The CDR3 is 12 residues long. The CDR3 sequence is CATGLDKDTQYF. The DNA of the CDR3 is TGTGCCACGGGACTAGATAAGGATACGCAGTATTTT.

This chain joins TRBV30 and TRBJ2-7; a possible D gene is TRBD2 (6 bases). Trimming left V 3 bases short and J 7 bases short, with 22 bases between. CDR1 and CDR2 (germline): GTSNPN, SVGIG (reference sequence). CDR3 length equals 15 residues. The CDR3 DNA sequence: TGTGCCTGGAGCCAACCGGGACTCCAAGGGTGGGAGCAGTACTTC. It yields the protein CAWSQPGLQGWEQYF.

V gene TRBV2 combines with J gene TRBJ2-2; 8 bases match TRBD2. With V trimmed by 6 bases and J by 2 bases, 2 bases remained unmatched. Germline V gene lookup returns CDR1 SNHLY and CDR2 FYNNEI. The CDR3 is made up of 14 amino acids. The CDR3: CASSGRENTGELFF. The CDR3 DNA follows: TGTGCCAGCAGCGGGAGGGAAAACACCGGGGAGCTGTTTTTT. Full variable domain (rest looked up from reference TRBV2 and TRBJ2-2): EPEVTQTPSHQVTQMGQEVILRCVPISNHLYFYWYRQILGQKVEFLVSFYNNEISEKSEIFDDQFSVERPDGSNFTLKIRSTKLEDSAMYFCASSGRENTGELFFGEGSRLTVL.

This clone was detected once. This sequence joins TRBV28 and TRBJ1-2; 7 bases match TRBD1. Per germline, CDR1 MDHEN and CDR2 SYDVKM. The CDR3 contains 17 residues. V was clipped by 5 bases and J by 4 bases; unmatched bases: 16. The CDR3 bases are TGTGCCAGCAGTCTACCTCCCTATGACAGGGTACCCTATGGCTACACCTTC. It is translated as CASSLPPYDRVPYGYTF.

The V gene is TRBV15, the J gene TRBJ2-1, with 7 bases lining up with TRBD1. The V segment lost 7 bases and the J segment 4 bases; nucleotides outside the gene matches: 4. This CDR3 has 13 residues. CDR1 LNHNV and CDR2 YYDKDF come from the germline V gene (reference sequence). The CDR3 spells CATNTDRYNEQFF. The CDR3 nucleotides read TGTGCCACCAACACGGACAGGTACAATGAGCAGTTCTTC.

CDR3 nucleotides: TGTGCCAGCAGCCCGGGAGGTAGCACCGGGGAGCTGTTTTTT. This translates into CASSPGGSTGELFF. V gene TRBV11-3 combines with J gene TRBJ2-2; 7 bases map to TRBD2. The germline V gene has CDR1 SGHNT and CDR2 YENEEA. CDR3 length: 14 residues. V shed 5 bases and J 4 bases; nucleotides not matched to a gene: 4.

The gene calls are TRBV10-3 and TRBJ1-2; TRBD1 matches at 8 bases. The CDR3 extends over 14 amino acids. Losses at the gene ends were 1 base for V and 6 bases for J; bases not matched to a gene: 4. CDR1 is ENHRY and CDR2 is SYGVKD in the germline V gene. The CDR3 DNA sequence: TGTGCCATCAGTGAGTGGCAGGGGGCGAATGGCTACACCTTC. It codes for CAISEWQGANGYTF.

This chain connects TRBV7-2 to TRBJ2-2; no reliable D call. Between the trimmed V and J ends, which lost 5 bases and 6 bases, there was a span of 16 bases. CDR1 and CDR2 from the germline V gene are SGHTA and FQGNSA. The CDR3 totals 15 residues. The CDR3 here is CASSKRGLRPGELFF. For the CDR3, the DNA is TGTGCCAGCAGCAAAAGAGGCCTCCGGCCCGGGGAGCTGTTTTTT.

The V call is TRBV7-2, the J call TRBJ1-4, with D hard to call. V gave up 1 base and J gave up 0 bases, with 6 bases separating them. The CDR3 has 15 amino acids. Germline V CDR1 and CDR2: SGHTA, FQGNSA. The chain's CDR3 is CASSLGRSTNEKLFF. The CDR3 coding sequence is TGTGCCAGCAGCTTAGGCAGATCAACTAATGAAAAACTGTTTTTT.

V and J are TRBV7-9 and TRBJ2-1; TRBD2 matches at 8 bases. With V trimmed by 7 bases and J by 6 bases, 8 bases remained unmatched. CDR3 length: 14 residues. The germline V gene encodes CDR1 SEHNR and CDR2 FQNEAQ (reference sequence). CDR3 sequence reads: CASTSRGGGNEQFF. The CDR3 bases are TGTGCCAGCACGAGCCGGGGGGGCGGCAATGAGCAGTTCTTC.

This rearrangement joins TRBV5-1 to TRBJ2-1, with 12 bases that match TRBD2. The CDR3 sequence is 15 residues long. Trimming at V came to 4 bases and at J to 4 bases, leaving 3 bases not matched to a gene. Germline V lookup: CDR1 SGHRS, CDR2 YFSETQ. The CDR3 region is CASSTGLAGYNEQFF. CDR3 coding DNA: TGCGCCAGCAGCACGGGACTAGCGGGTTACAATGAGCAGTTCTTC.